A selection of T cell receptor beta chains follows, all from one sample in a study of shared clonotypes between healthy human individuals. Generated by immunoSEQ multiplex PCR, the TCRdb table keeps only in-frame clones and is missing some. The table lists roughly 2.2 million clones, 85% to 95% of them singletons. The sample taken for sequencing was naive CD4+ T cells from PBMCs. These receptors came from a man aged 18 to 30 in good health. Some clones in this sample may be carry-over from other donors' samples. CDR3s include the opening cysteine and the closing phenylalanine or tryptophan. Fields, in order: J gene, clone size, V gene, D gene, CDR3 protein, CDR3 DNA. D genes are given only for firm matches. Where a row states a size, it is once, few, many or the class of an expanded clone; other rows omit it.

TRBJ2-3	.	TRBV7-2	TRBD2	CASSTNAGGEDTQYF	TGTGCCAGCAGCACCAACGCGGGGGGGGAGGATACGCAGTATTTT
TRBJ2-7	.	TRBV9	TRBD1	CASSGLNRDSSLYEQYF	TGTGCCAGCAGCGGGTTAAACCGGGACAGCTCTCTCTACGAGCAGTACTTC
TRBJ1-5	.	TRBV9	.	CASSVSSQLNQPQHF	TGTGCCAGCAGCGTATCTTCACAGCTTAATCAGCCCCAGCATTTT
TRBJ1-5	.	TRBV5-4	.	CASSLAPGGNQPQHF	TGTGCCAGCAGCTTGGCCCCGGGGGGCAATCAGCCCCAGCATTTT
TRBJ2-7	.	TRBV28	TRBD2	CASTDASGTGAKQYF	TGTGCCAGCACCGACGCTAGCGGGACCGGGGCAAAGCAGTACTTC
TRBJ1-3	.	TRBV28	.	CASSITTDSGNTIYF	TGTGCCAGCAGCATTACTACAGACTCTGGAAACACCATATATTTT
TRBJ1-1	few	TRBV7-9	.	CASSLKGGAFF	TGTGCCAGCAGCTTAAAGGGAGGAGCTTTCTTT
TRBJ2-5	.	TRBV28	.	CASSLSGLRETQYF	TGTGCCAGCAGTTTATCCGGGTTGCGGGAGACCCAGTACTTC
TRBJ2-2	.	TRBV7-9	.	CASSSQSTFNTGELFF	TGTGCCAGCAGCTCCCAGTCAACCTTTAACACCGGGGAGCTGTTTTTT
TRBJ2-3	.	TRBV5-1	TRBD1	CASSARTAGQGDTQYF	TGCGCCAGCAGCGCTCGCACGGCGGGACAGGGAGATACGCAGTATTTT
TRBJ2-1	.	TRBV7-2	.	CASSFSGAYNEQFF	TGTGCCAGCAGCTTTTCAGGGGCTTACAATGAGCAGTTCTTC
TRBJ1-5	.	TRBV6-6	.	CASSDARAGNQPQHF	TGTGCCAGCAGCGACGCCAGGGCCGGCAATCAGCCCCAGCATTTT
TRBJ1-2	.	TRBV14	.	CASSQGLGYGYTF	TGTGCCAGCAGCCAAGGGCTTGGTTATGGCTACACCTTC
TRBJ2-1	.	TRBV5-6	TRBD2	CASSLGHIASGAYNEQFF	TGTGCCAGCAGCTTGGGCCACATAGCTAGCGGAGCCTACAATGAGCAGTTCTTC
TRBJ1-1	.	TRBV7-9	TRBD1	CASSPGQGAVENTEAFF	TGTGCCAGCAGCCCCGGACAGGGCGCGGTCGAGAACACTGAAGCTTTCTTT
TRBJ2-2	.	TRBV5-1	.	CASSLGAVTNAGELFF	TGCGCCAGCAGCTTGGGGGCAGTGACCAATGCCGGGGAGCTGTTTTTT
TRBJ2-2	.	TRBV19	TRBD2	CASSIVGGTGELFF	TGTGCCAGTAGTATAGTCGGGGGGACCGGGGAGCTGTTTTTT
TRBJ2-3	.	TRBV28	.	CASSFRGVRTDTQYF	TGTGCCAGCAGTTTCCGGGGAGTTAGGACAGATACGCAGTATTTT
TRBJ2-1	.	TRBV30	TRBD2	CAWSGIPGLAGNEQFF	TGTGCCTGGAGTGGGATTCCGGGACTAGCGGGTAATGAGCAGTTCTTC
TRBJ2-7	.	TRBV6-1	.	CASPGRGSYEQYF	TGTGCCAGCCCCGGCCGGGGGAGCTACGAGCAGTACTTC
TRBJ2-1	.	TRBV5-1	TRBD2	CASSLQREGGNEQFF	TGCGCCAGCAGCCTGCAGCGGGAGGGTGGCAATGAGCAGTTCTTC
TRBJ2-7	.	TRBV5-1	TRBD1	CASSPPGQGLEQYF	TGCGCCAGCAGCCCCCCGGGACAGGGTTTGGAGCAGTACTTC